This T cell receptor (beta chain) derives from a study of T cells after yellow fever vaccination (dated by TCRdb to between 2018 and 2021). General notes on the study: The SMART-Seq v4 Ultra Low Input RNA kit was used to prepare libraries from fractions with low cell numbers. To follow T-cell clones before and after both primary and booster YFV17D yellow fever vaccination, bulk TCR alpha and beta repertoires underwent longitudinal sequencing. The cohort comprised two healthy male donors, one aged 18 to 30 and one aged 30 to 40 years. Blood was drawn at multiple timepoints before and after primary and secondary immunization, with bulk PBMC replicates and cell subsets isolated. Overall study outcomes, separate from this receptor: The secondary T-cell response was found to be weaker but faster than the primary response, with a peak reached on day 5 rather than on day 15. A small fraction of clonotypes showed up in both the CD4 and CD8 compartments, probably as a result of convergent recombination. Most clones expanded after primary vaccination (approximately 95% of CD4 and roughly 88% of CD8) were re-detected after the booster, suggesting that broad memory maintenance occurred. Computational filtering was needed because FACS-sorted repertoires could contain abundant contaminating clonotypes from the bulk population. Only two donors were included in the study, so the extent to which the findings can be generalized is limited.

V was cut back by 1 base and J by 0 bases, leaving a gap of 11 bases between them. There are 16 amino acids in the CDR3, from cysteine to phenylalanine inclusive. The sequence is cut down to CDR3 DNA, 48 bases in frame from base 1. CDR1 and CDR2 (SGHTA, FQGTGA) derive from the germline V gene. Remarks on this clonotype: It lacks a known antigen. Nothing much larger sits one base from this clone, and base qualities are not available.

Interpreted using the paper, the treatment or condition label stands for: live attenuated yellow fever vaccine strain. Two biological replicates of bulk PBMCs were collected at each blood-draw timepoint. PBMCs were isolated from peripheral blood using a standard Ficoll-Paque protocol. TriZol was used to extract RNA from bulk PBMCs, CD4 and CD8 fractions, and dextramer-positive and dextramer-negative fractions. Synthesis of TCR cDNA relied on 5'RACE template switching, a step that introduced a universal primer site along with unique molecular identifiers. cDNA synthesis was primed from both the TCR alpha and TCR beta constant segments. Libraries were amplified in two PCR steps, with sample barcodes and sequencing adapters added in the second step. Sequencing of libraries was done on Illumina HiSeq 2500 (2x100 bp) or NovaSeq (2x150 bp). The source study handled its data this way. MIGEC was used to demultiplex reads and collapse the reads into UMI consensus sequences, and MiXCR was used for V(D)J alignment. Vaccine-responding clonotypes were defined with edgeR using replicate PBMC samples, requiring FDR below 0.01 and a log2 fold change above 5 up to day 15. Bulk clonotypes were assigned CD4 or CD8 identity according to which sequenced CD4 or CD8 repertoire held them at higher abundance. The public reads were quality trimmed at Q25 with fastp and then assembled into clones with MiXCR by TCRdb, keeping productive beta chains. When rows share a CDR3 protein, they turn into one entry using the most common DNA and genes. Clone size and V and J calls follow TCRdb, not the original study. This sample is represented by 620,000 or so distinct CDR3 sequences; 10% to 15% of them were singletons. The ten largest account for around 14% of the sample.

The sample was PBMCs, taken on the day of the yellow fever booster vaccination. The sequence links TRBV7-3 to TRBJ2-3; the D segment cannot be called with confidence. This TCR came from a man aged 30 to 39 who received the YFV17D yellow fever vaccine. The CDR3 region: CASSLIRLFSTDTQYF. The nucleotide sequence reads as follows: TGTGCCAGCAGCTTAATAAGGCTATTTAGCACAGATACGCAGTATTTT.